These T cell receptor beta chains were read from a single sample in a study of blood T cell repertoires in COVID-19. Here immunoSEQ multiplex PCR was the method, and the copy in TCRdb shows in-frame clones only, minus some. The sample has 150,000 to 200,000 clones, around nine tenths seen once. Input material: peripheral blood. The receptors derive from a man between 70 and 80 years old with acute or convalescent COVID-19. CDR3s include the opening cysteine and the closing phenylalanine or tryptophan. The D gene is left open where the match is weak. Expanded clones are given a class, and other clones once, few, many or no size at all.

v_call: TRBV7-9; clone_size: -; j_call: TRBJ2-2; d_call: -; cdr3_aa: CASRGYTGRSGELFF; cdr3_nt: TGTGCCAGCCGAGGTTATACCGGCCGAAGCGGGGAGCTGTTTTTT
v_call: TRBV7-9; clone_size: -; j_call: TRBJ2-1; d_call: -; cdr3_aa: CASRQLDRPNEQFF; cdr3_nt: TGTGCCAGCAGACAACTCGACAGACCGAATGAGCAGTTCTTC
v_call: TRBV3-1/TRBV3-2; clone_size: -; j_call: TRBJ2-5; d_call: -; cdr3_aa: CASSQGRGGRETQYF; cdr3_nt: TGTGCCAGCAGCCAAGGCAGGGGCGGACGAGAGACCCAGTACTTC
v_call: TRBV29-1; clone_size: once; j_call: TRBJ1-2; d_call: -; cdr3_aa: CSARAGIDYGYTF; cdr3_nt: TGCAGCGCCCGAGCGGGGATCGACTATGGCTACACCTTC
v_call: TRBV9; clone_size: -; j_call: TRBJ1-2; d_call: -; cdr3_aa: CASSVVPGSDGYTF; cdr3_nt: TGTGCCAGCAGCGTAGTCCCAGGGTCGGATGGCTACACCTTC
v_call: TRBV27; clone_size: -; j_call: TRBJ1-2; d_call: -; cdr3_aa: CASRGGNYGYTF; cdr3_nt: TGTGCCAGCAGGGGGGGTAACTATGGCTACACCTTC
v_call: TRBV13; clone_size: -; j_call: TRBJ2-2; d_call: -; cdr3_aa: CASRRPDSGELFF; cdr3_nt: TGTGCCAGCAGGAGACCCGACTCCGGGGAGCTGTTTTTT
v_call: TRBV9; clone_size: -; j_call: TRBJ2-6; d_call: -; cdr3_aa: CASRAPGGRLSGANVLTF; cdr3_nt: TGTGCCAGCAGGGCTCCAGGGGGGAGATTGTCTGGGGCCAACGTCCTGACTTTC
v_call: TRBV4-2; clone_size: -; j_call: TRBJ1-4; d_call: -; cdr3_aa: CASSQLGSNEKLFF; cdr3_nt: TGTGCCAGCAGCCAGTTGGGGAGTAATGAAAAACTGTTTTTT
v_call: TRBV5-1; clone_size: -; j_call: TRBJ2-1; d_call: TRBD1; cdr3_aa: CASSLGTGVSEQFF; cdr3_nt: TGCGCCAGCAGCTTGGGGACAGGTGTGAGTGAGCAGTTCTTC
v_call: TRBV5-1; clone_size: -; j_call: TRBJ2-1; d_call: -; cdr3_aa: CASSKQGLPSYNEQFF; cdr3_nt: TGCGCCAGCAGCAAACAGGGCCTCCCCTCCTACAATGAGCAGTTCTTC
v_call: TRBV5-1; clone_size: -; j_call: TRBJ2-3; d_call: TRBD2; cdr3_aa: CASSWGLAGITDTQYF; cdr3_nt: TGCGCCAGCAGCTGGGGACTAGCGGGGATCACAGATACGCAGTATTTT
v_call: TRBV24-1; clone_size: -; j_call: TRBJ1-5; d_call: -; cdr3_aa: CATSDRQLNQPQHF; cdr3_nt: TGTGCCACCAGTGACAGACAGCTTAATCAGCCCCAGCATTTT
v_call: TRBV29-1; clone_size: -; j_call: TRBJ2-7; d_call: -; cdr3_aa: CSVGQGKGLEQYF; cdr3_nt: TGCAGCGTTGGACAGGGAAAGGGACTCGAGCAGTACTTC
v_call: TRBV11-1; clone_size: once; j_call: TRBJ1-4; d_call: -; cdr3_aa: CASSRGMSEKLFF; cdr3_nt: TGTGCCAGCAGCCGGGGTATGAGTGAAAAACTGTTTTTT
v_call: TRBV6-5; clone_size: -; j_call: TRBJ1-2; d_call: TRBD1; cdr3_aa: CASDRATNYGYTF; cdr3_nt: TGTGCCAGCGACAGGGCAACTAACTATGGCTACACCTTC
v_call: TRBV28; clone_size: -; j_call: TRBJ1-5; d_call: TRBD1; cdr3_aa: CASSLGTGNQPQHF; cdr3_nt: TGTGCCAGCAGTTTAGGGACAGGTAATCAGCCCCAGCATTTT
v_call: TRBV10-2; clone_size: -; j_call: TRBJ1-6; d_call: TRBD1; cdr3_aa: CASSEYRDRANYNSPLHF; cdr3_nt: TGCGCCAGCAGTGAATACCGGGACAGGGCTAACTATAATTCACCCCTCCACTTT
v_call: TRBV5-1; clone_size: -; j_call: TRBJ1-4; d_call: -; cdr3_aa: CASSLGSRGEKLFF; cdr3_nt: TGCGCCAGCAGCTTGGGTTCCAGGGGCGAAAAACTGTTTTTT
v_call: TRBV19; clone_size: once; j_call: TRBJ2-5; d_call: -; cdr3_aa: CASSMAGETQYF; cdr3_nt: TGTGCCAGTAGTATGGCGGGGGAGACCCAGTACTTC
v_call: TRBV4-2; clone_size: -; j_call: TRBJ2-3; d_call: TRBD2; cdr3_aa: CASSQALSGATDTQYF; cdr3_nt: TGTGCCAGCAGCCAAGCCCTTAGCGGGGCCACAGATACGCAGTATTTT
v_call: TRBV11-1; clone_size: -; j_call: TRBJ2-1; d_call: TRBD2; cdr3_aa: CASSAGLAAYNEQFF; cdr3_nt: TGTGCCAGCAGCGCGGGACTAGCAGCCTACAATGAGCAGTTCTTC
v_call: TRBV5-6; clone_size: -; j_call: TRBJ2-7; d_call: -; cdr3_aa: CASSFYRVSGYEQYF; cdr3_nt: TGTGCCAGCAGCTTTTACAGGGTCTCAGGCTACGAGCAGTACTTC
v_call: TRBV15; clone_size: few; j_call: TRBJ1-2; d_call: -; cdr3_aa: CATSRAFGEGGYTF; cdr3_nt: TGTGCCACCAGCAGAGCTTTCGGTGAGGGCGGCTACACCTTC
v_call: TRBV5-8; clone_size: -; j_call: TRBJ1-5; d_call: -; cdr3_aa: CASRTTGKAQHF; cdr3_nt: TGTGCCAGCAGGACTACAGGGAAGGCCCAGCATTTT
v_call: TRBV4-2; clone_size: -; j_call: TRBJ1-1; d_call: -; cdr3_aa: CASSQTMNTEAFF; cdr3_nt: TGTGCCAGCAGCCAAACTATGAACACTGAAGCTTTCTTT
v_call: TRBV12-5; clone_size: -; j_call: TRBJ1-2; d_call: TRBD1; cdr3_aa: CASGLGTAYGYTF; cdr3_nt: TGTGCTAGTGGTTTAGGGACAGCCTATGGCTACACCTTC
v_call: TRBV18; clone_size: -; j_call: TRBJ2-2; d_call: TRBD2; cdr3_aa: CASSPRLADTGELFF; cdr3_nt: TGTGCCAGCTCACCGAGACTAGCGGATACCGGGGAGCTGTTTTTT
v_call: TRBV28; clone_size: once; j_call: TRBJ1-1; d_call: TRBD1; cdr3_aa: CASTPPGQGNTEAFF; cdr3_nt: TGTGCCAGCACCCCGCCGGGACAGGGCAACACTGAAGCTTTCTTT
v_call: TRBV5-1; clone_size: -; j_call: TRBJ2-1; d_call: TRBD1; cdr3_aa: CASSLARTGGGEQFF; cdr3_nt: TGCGCCAGCAGCCTGGCCCGGACAGGGGGGGGCGAGCAGTTCTTC
v_call: TRBV7-9; clone_size: -; j_call: TRBJ1-3; d_call: -; cdr3_aa: CASSFTGSGSGNTIYF; cdr3_nt: TGTGCCAGCAGCTTTACCGGGAGCGGCTCTGGAAACACCATATATTTT
v_call: TRBV6-5; clone_size: -; j_call: TRBJ2-7; d_call: -; cdr3_aa: CASSYSGREQYF; cdr3_nt: TGTGCCAGCAGTTACTCGGGCCGCGAGCAGTACTTC
v_call: TRBV24-1; clone_size: -; j_call: TRBJ2-1; d_call: TRBD2; cdr3_aa: CATSAYRLAGGNEQFF; cdr3_nt: TGTGCCACCAGTGCCTATCGACTAGCGGGGGGAAATGAGCAGTTCTTC
v_call: TRBV5-1; clone_size: once; j_call: TRBJ2-3; d_call: -; cdr3_aa: CASSFRQAPDTQYF; cdr3_nt: TGCGCCAGCAGCTTCAGACAGGCCCCGGATACGCAGTATTTT
v_call: TRBV18; clone_size: -; j_call: TRBJ2-5; d_call: TRBD2; cdr3_aa: CASSSGLAGFQETQYF; cdr3_nt: TGTGCCAGCTCATCCGGACTAGCGGGGTTCCAAGAGACCCAGTACTTC
v_call: TRBV29-1; clone_size: -; j_call: TRBJ2-3; d_call: -; cdr3_aa: CSVYNSFTDTQYF; cdr3_nt: TGCAGCGTATATAACTCGTTCACAGATACGCAGTATTTT
v_call: TRBV18; clone_size: -; j_call: TRBJ1-3; d_call: -; cdr3_aa: CASSPNYVRLNTIYF; cdr3_nt: TGTGCCAGCTCACCCAATTACGTGAGACTTAACACCATATATTTT
v_call: TRBV5-1; clone_size: -; j_call: TRBJ1-6; d_call: TRBD1; cdr3_aa: CASSLTPGGIPYNSPLHF; cdr3_nt: TGCGCCAGCAGCTTGACTCCAGGGGGAATTCCCTATAATTCACCCCTCCACTTT